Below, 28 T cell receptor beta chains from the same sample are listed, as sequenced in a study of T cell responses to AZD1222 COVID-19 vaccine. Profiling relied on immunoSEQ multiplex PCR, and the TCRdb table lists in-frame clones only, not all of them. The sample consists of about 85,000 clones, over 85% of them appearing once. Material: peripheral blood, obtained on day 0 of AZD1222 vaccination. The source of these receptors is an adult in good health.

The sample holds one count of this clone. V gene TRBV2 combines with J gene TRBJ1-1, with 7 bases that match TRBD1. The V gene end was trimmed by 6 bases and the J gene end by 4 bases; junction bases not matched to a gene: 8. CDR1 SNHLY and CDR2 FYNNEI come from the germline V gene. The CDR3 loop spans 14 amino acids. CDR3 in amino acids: CASRADRAATEAFF. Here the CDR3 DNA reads TGTGCCAGCAGAGCCGACAGGGCGGCCACTGAAGCTTTCTTT.

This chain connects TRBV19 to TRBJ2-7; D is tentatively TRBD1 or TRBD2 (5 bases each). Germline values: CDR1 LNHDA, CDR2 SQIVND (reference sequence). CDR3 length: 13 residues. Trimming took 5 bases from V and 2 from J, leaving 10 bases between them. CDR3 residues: CASSSGTTYEQYF. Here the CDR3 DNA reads TGTGCCAGTAGTTCCGGGACGACCTACGAGCAGTACTTC. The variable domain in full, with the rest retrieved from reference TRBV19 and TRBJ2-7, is DGGITQSPKYLFRKEGQNVTLSCEQNLNHDAMYWYRQDPGQGLRLIYYSQIVNDFQKGDIAEGYSVSREKKESFPLTVTSAQKNPTAFYLCASSSGTTYEQYFGPGTRLTVT.

CDR3 sequence (DNA): TGTGCCAGCTCAGACCGGCGGGATGGCGAGCAGTACTTC. Translated: CASSDRRDGEQYF. The gene calls are TRBV18 and TRBJ2-7; TRBD2 is a possible D gene (6 bases). The germline V and J ends were trimmed by 5 bases and 6 bases, with 14 bases remaining between them. The CDR3 totals 13 residues. CDR1 and CDR2 (germline): KGHSH, LQKENI. The full variable domain, rest sourced from reference TRBV18 and TRBJ2-7, is NAGVMQNPRHLVRRRGQEARLRCSPMKGHSHVYWYRQLPEEGLKFMVYLQKENIIDESGMPKERFSAEFPKEGPSILRIQQVVRGDSAAYFCASSDRRDGEQYFGPGTRLTVT.

CDR3 coding DNA: TGTGCCAGCAGCCACCATCAGTACACTGAAGCTTTCTTT. Encoded protein: CASSHHQYTEAFF. V and J are TRBV3-1 (or the pseudogene TRBV3-2) and TRBJ1-1; D gene uncertain. This CDR3 comprises 13 residues. Trimming removed 3 bases from V and 3 bases from J, with 8 bases in between. Germline loops: CDR1 LGHDT, CDR2 YNNKEL (reference sequence).

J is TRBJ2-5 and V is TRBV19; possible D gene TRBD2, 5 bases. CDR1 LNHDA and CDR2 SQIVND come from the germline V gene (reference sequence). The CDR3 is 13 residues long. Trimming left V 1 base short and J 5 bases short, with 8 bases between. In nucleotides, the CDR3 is TGTGCCAGTAGTATAGTGAGGGAGGAGACCCAGTACTTC. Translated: CASSIVREETQYF.

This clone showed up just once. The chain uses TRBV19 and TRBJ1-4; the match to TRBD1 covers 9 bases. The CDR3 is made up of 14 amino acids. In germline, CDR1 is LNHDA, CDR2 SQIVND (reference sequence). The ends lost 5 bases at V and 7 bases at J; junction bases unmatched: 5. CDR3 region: CASSAQGAVEKLFF. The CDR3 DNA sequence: TGTGCCAGTAGTGCACAGGGGGCGGTTGAAAAACTGTTTTTT.

The CDR3 bases are TGTGCCAGCAGTGAAAGCGGGGGGGAGTTCTTC. Amino acid sequence: CASSESGGEFF. The gene calls are TRBV12-3 or TRBV12-4 and TRBJ2-1; the match to TRBD2 covers 10 bases. This CDR3 spans 11 amino acids. Trimming cost V 5 bases and J 14 bases; bases outside gene matches: 3.

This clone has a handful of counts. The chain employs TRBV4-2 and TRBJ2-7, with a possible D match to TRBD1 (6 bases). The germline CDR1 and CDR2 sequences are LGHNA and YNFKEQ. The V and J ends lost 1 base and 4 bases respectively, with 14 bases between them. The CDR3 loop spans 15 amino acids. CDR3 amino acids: CASSQGTATMYEQYF. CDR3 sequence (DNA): TGTGCCAGCAGCCAAGGGACAGCTACAATGTACGAGCAGTACTTC.

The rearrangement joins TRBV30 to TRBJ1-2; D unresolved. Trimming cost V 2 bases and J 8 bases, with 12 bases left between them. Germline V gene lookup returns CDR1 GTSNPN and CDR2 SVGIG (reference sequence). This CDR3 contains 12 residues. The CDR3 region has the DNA TGTGCCTGGAGTCCTACCCGGGCCGGCTACACCTTC. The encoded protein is CAWSPTRAGYTF. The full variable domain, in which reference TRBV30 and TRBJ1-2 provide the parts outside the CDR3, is SQTIHQWPATLVQPVGSPLSLECTVEGTSNPNLYWYRQAAGRGLQLLFYSVGIGQISSEVPQNLSASRPQDRQFILSSKKLLLSDSGFYLCAWSPTRAGYTFGSGTRLTVV.

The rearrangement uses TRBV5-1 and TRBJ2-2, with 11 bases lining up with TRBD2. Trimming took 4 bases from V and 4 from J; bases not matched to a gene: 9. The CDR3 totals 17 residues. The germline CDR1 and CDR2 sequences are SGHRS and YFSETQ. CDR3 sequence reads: CASSGTGTSGITGELFF. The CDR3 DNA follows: TGCGCCAGCAGCGGAACCGGGACTAGCGGAATCACCGGGGAGCTGTTTTTT.

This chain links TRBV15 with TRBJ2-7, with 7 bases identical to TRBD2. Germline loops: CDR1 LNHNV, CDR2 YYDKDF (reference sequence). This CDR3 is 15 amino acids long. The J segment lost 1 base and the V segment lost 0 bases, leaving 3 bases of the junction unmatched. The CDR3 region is CATSRDQRGSYEQYF. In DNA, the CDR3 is TGTGCCACCAGCAGAGATCAGCGGGGATCCTACGAGCAGTACTTC.

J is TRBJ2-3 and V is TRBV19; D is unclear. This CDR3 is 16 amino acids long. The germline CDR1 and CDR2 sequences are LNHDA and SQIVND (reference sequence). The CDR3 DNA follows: TGTGACACTCCCCCTATCTGTGAACACCCAACAGATACGCAGTATTTT. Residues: CDTPPICEHPTDTQYF.

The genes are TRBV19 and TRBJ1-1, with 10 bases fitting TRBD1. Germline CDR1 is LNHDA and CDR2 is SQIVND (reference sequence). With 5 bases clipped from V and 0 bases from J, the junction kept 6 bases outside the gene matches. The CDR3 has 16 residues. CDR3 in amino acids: CASSSRQGAMNTEAFF. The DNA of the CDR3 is TGTGCCAGTAGTTCCCGACAGGGGGCTATGAACACTGAAGCTTTCTTT.

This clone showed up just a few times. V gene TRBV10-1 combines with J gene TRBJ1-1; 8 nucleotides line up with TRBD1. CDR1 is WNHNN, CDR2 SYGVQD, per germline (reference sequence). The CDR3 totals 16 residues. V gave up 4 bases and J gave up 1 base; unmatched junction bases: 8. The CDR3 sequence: CASSGIGTGQNTEAFF. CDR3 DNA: TGCGCCAGCAGTGGGATTGGGACAGGACAGAACACTGAAGCTTTCTTT.

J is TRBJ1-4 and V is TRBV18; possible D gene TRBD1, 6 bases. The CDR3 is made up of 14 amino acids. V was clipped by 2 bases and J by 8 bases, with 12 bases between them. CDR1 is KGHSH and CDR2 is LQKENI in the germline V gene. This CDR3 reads CASSPSGGGEKLFF. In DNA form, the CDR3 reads TGTGCCAGCTCACCATCCGGGGGCGGGGAAAAACTGTTTTTT.

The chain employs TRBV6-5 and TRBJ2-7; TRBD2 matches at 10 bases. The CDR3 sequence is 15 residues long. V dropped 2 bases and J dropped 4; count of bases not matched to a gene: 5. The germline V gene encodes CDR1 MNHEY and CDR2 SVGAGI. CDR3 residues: CASSYRTSGDYEQYF. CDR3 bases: TGTGCCAGCAGTTACAGGACTAGCGGAGATTACGAGCAGTACTTC.

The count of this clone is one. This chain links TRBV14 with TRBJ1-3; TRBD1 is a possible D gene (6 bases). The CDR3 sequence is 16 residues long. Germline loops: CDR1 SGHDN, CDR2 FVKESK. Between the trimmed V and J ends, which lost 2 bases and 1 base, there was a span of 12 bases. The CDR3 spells CASSQRQEVSGNTIYF. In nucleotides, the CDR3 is TGTGCCAGCAGCCAAAGACAGGAAGTGTCTGGAAACACCATATATTTT.

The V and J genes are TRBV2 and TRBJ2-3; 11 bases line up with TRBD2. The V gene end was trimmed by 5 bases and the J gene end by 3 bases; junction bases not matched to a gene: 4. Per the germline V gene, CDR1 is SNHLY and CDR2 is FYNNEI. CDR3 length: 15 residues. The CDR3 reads CASSSTSGITDTQYF. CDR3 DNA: TGTGCCAGCAGTTCGACTAGCGGGATAACAGATACGCAGTATTTT.

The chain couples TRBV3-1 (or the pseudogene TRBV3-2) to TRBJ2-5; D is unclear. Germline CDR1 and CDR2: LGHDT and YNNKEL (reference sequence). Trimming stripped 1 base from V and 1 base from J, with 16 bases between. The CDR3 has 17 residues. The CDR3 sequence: CASSQARSASSQETQYF. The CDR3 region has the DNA TGTGCCAGCAGCCAAGCTAGGAGTGCCTCTTCCCAAGAGACCCAGTACTTC.

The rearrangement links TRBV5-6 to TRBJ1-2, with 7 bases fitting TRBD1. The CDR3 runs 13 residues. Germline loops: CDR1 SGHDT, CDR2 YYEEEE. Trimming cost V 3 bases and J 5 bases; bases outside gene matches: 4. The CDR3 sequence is CASSSGQIYGYTF. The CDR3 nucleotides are TGTGCCAGCAGCTCGGGACAGATATATGGCTACACCTTC.

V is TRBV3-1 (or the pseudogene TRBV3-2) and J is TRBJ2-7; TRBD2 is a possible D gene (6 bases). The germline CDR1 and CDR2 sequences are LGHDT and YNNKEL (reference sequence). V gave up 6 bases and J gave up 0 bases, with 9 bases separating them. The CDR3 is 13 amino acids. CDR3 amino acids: CASSSGSSYEQYF. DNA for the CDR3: TGTGCCAGCAGTTCCGGGAGCTCCTACGAGCAGTACTTC.

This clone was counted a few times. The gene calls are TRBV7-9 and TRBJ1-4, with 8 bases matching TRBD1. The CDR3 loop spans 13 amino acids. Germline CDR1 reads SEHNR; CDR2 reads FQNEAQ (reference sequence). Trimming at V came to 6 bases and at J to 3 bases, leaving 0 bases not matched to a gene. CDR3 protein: CASRGQANEKLFF. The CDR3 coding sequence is TGTGCCAGCAGGGGACAGGCTAATGAAAAACTGTTTTTT.

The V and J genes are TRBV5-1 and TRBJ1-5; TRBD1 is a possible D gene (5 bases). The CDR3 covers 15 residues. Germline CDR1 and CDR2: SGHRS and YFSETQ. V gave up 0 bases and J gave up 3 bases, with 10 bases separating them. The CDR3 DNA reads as TGCGCCAGCAGCTTGGCCGCAGGGACCAATCAGCCCCAGCATTTT. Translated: CASSLAAGTNQPQHF.

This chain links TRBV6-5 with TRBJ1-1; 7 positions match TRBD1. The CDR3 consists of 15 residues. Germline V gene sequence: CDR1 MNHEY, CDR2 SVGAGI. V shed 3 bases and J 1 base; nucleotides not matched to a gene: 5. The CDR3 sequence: CASSYPGQQNTEAFF. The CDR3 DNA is TGTGCCAGCAGTTATCCGGGACAGCAGAACACTGAAGCTTTCTTT.

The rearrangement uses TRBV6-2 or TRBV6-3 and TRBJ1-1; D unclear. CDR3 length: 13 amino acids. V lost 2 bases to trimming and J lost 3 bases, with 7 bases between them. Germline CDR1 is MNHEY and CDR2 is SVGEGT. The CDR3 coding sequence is TGTGCCAGCAGTTACGCAGAGTACACTGAAGCTTTCTTT. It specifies CASSYAEYTEAFF.

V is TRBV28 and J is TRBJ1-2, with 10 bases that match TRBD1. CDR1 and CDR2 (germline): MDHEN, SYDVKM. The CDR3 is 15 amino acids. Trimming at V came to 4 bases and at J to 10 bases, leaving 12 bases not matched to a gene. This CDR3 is CASSSLRQGANPYTF. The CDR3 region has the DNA TGTGCCAGCAGTTCTCTAAGACAGGGGGCGAACCCCTACACCTTC.

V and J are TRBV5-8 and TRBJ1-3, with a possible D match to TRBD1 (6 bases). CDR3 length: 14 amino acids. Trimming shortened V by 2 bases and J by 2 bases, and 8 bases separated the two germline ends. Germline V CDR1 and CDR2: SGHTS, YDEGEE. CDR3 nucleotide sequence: TGTGCCAGCAGCTTTCGGGGGCCTGGAAACACCATATATTTT. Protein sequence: CASSFRGPGNTIYF.

CDR3 sequence: CASSPRWGGMDEKLFF. CDR3 sequence (DNA): TGTGCCAGCAGCCCCCGGTGGGGGGGAATGGATGAAAAACTGTTTTTT. The chain recombines TRBV7-2 with TRBJ1-4; TRBD1 might be the D (5 bases). V lost 5 bases and J lost 6, with 19 bases in between. The CDR3 length is 16 residues. CDR1 is SGHTA and CDR2 is FQGNSA in the germline V gene.